The clone carrying this TCR beta chain was seen a single time. Clones were read by immunoSEQ multiplex PCR, and TCRdb kept only the in-frame ones, dropping some. The sample lists about 65,000 clones, roughly 94% seen once, with 1% to 1.5% in the top ten. This sample was included in a study of cytomegalovirus exposure and HLA in healthy donors. The origin of this receptor is a woman in her late teens or twenties in good health and CMV-seronegative. Input material: PBMCs.

The CDR3 nucleotides are TGTGCCAGCAGTTTGCTAGCATCGGGGGTCGCCTACGAGCAGTACTTC. Amino acids: CASSLLASGVAYEQYF. The rearrangement joins TRBV28 to TRBJ2-7; D is perhaps TRBD2 (6 bases). CDR1 is MDHEN, CDR2 SYDVKM, per germline. Deletions cut 3 bases from V and 2 bases from J, with 17 bases between. The CDR3 spans 16 residues.